This passage covers 30 T cell receptor beta chains from one sample sequenced in a study of blood T cell repertoires in COVID-19. Clones were sequenced by immunoSEQ multiplex PCR, and TCRdb holds only the in-frame ones, with some missing. The data contain roughly 56,000 clones, 70% to 90% of them singletons. Sequenced input: peripheral blood. These receptors originate from a human donor in a cohort sampled during active COVID-19.

The chain combines TRBV11-3 with TRBJ1-1, with no clear D. There are 13 residues in the CDR3. Germline V lookup: CDR1 SGHNT, CDR2 YENEEA. Trimming left V 1 base short and J 8 bases short, with 11 bases between. CDR3 DNA: TGTGCCAGCAGCTTAGTAATTCGGTCCGAAGCTTTCTTT. Protein sequence: CASSLVIRSEAFF.

The V call is TRBV6-5, the J call TRBJ2-5; D might be TRBD1 (5 bases). This CDR3 comprises 13 residues. Germline CDR1 and CDR2: MNHEY and SVGAGI. Trimming took 10 bases from V and 4 from J, leaving 16 bases between them. The CDR3 loop is CATRRTMTETQYF. CDR3 DNA: TGTGCCACTCGACGGACAATGACAGAGACCCAGTACTTC.

The genes are TRBV7-2 and TRBJ2-7; 9 bases are shared with TRBD1. Germline V lookup: CDR1 SGHTA, CDR2 FQGNSA. The junction had 9 bases not matched to a gene; V was cut back by 1 base and J by 5 bases. The CDR3 totals 16 residues. The CDR3 loop is CASSLDLTGGFNEQYF. The CDR3 nucleotides read TGTGCCAGCAGCTTAGACCTGACAGGGGGTTTCAACGAGCAGTACTTC.

The V gene is TRBV28, the J gene TRBJ1-2; D might be TRBD1 (5 bases). The CDR3 spans 16 residues. Germline CDR1 is MDHEN and CDR2 is SYDVKM. Trimming left V 7 bases short and J 6 bases short, with 24 bases between. This CDR3 reads CASTLTDGRAIHGYTF. In DNA, the CDR3 is TGTGCCAGCACCCTGACAGACGGACGGGCTATCCATGGCTACACCTTC.

The chain combines TRBV2 with TRBJ2-7; 7 nucleotides agree with TRBD1. The CDR3 runs to 20 residues. The germline V gene has CDR1 SNHLY and CDR2 FYNNEI. V dropped 2 bases and J dropped 0; count of bases not matched to a gene: 19. The CDR3 DNA sequence: TGTGCCAGCAGTGAACCGACAGAGGCAAGATCAGGGGGTAGCTCCTACGAGCAGTACTTC. Its protein is CASSEPTEARSGGSSYEQYF.

V is TRBV20-1 and J is TRBJ2-1, with D perhaps matching TRBD1 (5 bases). The germline CDR1 and CDR2 sequences are DFQATT and SNEGSKA (reference sequence). V lost 3 bases to trimming and J lost 2 bases, with 11 bases between them. The CDR3 has 14 residues. The chain's CDR3 is CSASVVGAYNEQFF. The DNA for the CDR3 is TGCAGTGCTAGTGTAGTAGGGGCCTACAATGAGCAGTTCTTC.

The rearrangement links TRBV6-2 or TRBV6-3 to TRBJ2-5; 8 nucleotides align to TRBD2. The J segment lost 7 bases and the V segment lost 4 bases, leaving 2 bases of the junction unmatched. The CDR3 sequence is 12 residues long. Germline V gene lookup returns CDR1 MNHEY and CDR2 SVGEGT. CDR3 protein: CASSWGLGTQYF. CDR3 sequence (DNA): TGTGCCAGCAGTTGGGGACTAGGGACCCAGTACTTC.

J is TRBJ2-5 and V is TRBV5-1; 8 nucleotides agree with TRBD1. From germline, CDR1 is SGHRS and CDR2 YFSETQ. Trimming cost V 4 bases and J 1 base; bases outside gene matches: 3. This CDR3 is built from 14 residues. The CDR3 protein is CASSTTGVQETQYF. The DNA of the CDR3 is TGCGCCAGCAGCACGACAGGGGTCCAAGAGACCCAGTACTTC. The full variable domain, rest sourced from reference TRBV5-1 and TRBJ2-5, is KAGVTQTPRYLIKTRGQQVTLSCSPISGHRSVSWYQQTPGQGLQFLFEYFSETQRNKGNFPGRFSGRQFSNSRSEMNVSTLELGDSALYLCASSTTGVQETQYFGPGTRLLVL.

The chain recombines TRBV6-5 with TRBJ2-5; the match to TRBD1 covers 7 bases. The V and J ends lost 0 bases and 11 bases, in that order; junction bases with no gene match: 12. The CDR3 length is 15 residues. Germline V gene data show CDR1 as MNHEY and CDR2 as SVGAGI. CDR3 residues: CASSYSGQRSKHQYF. The CDR3 DNA is TGTGCCAGCAGTTACTCGGGACAGCGAAGCAAGCATCAGTACTTC.

This CDR3 reads CAWRVAGGGIPIYF. CDR3 sequence (DNA): TGTGCCTGGAGAGTCGCGGGGGGGGGTATCCCCATATATTTT. The chain couples TRBV30 to TRBJ1-3, with D possibly TRBD1 on 5 matching bases. Germline V gene sequence: CDR1 GTSNPN, CDR2 SVGIG (reference sequence). The CDR3 is made up of 14 amino acids. Trimming took off 3 bases at V and 11 bases at J, with 20 bases between the two ends.

The chain recombines TRBV27 with TRBJ1-2, with no clear D. V was pared by 3 bases and J by 3 bases, with 8 bases between. Germline CDR1 is MNHEY and CDR2 is SMNVEV (reference sequence). CDR3 size: 13 residues. The CDR3 is CASSFRGHYGYTF. The DNA for the CDR3 is TGTGCCAGCAGTTTTCGGGGTCACTATGGCTACACCTTC.

This chain links TRBV11-2 with TRBJ1-1; 7 bases match TRBD1. The CDR3 contains 13 residues. V lost 2 bases and J lost 10; bases outside the gene matches: 7. In germline, CDR1 is SGHAT, CDR2 FQNNGV. DNA for the CDR3: TGTGCCAGCAGCTTAACCGACAGGGTTGGAGCTTTCTTT. As protein: CASSLTDRVGAFF. The full variable domain, with the rest looked up from reference TRBV11-2 and TRBJ1-1, is EAGVAQSPRYKIIEKRQSVAFWCNPISGHATLYWYQQILGQGPKLLIQFQNNGVVDDSQLPKDRFSAERLKGVDSTLKIQPAKLEDSAVYLCASSLTDRVGAFFGQGTRLTVV.

The CDR3 DNA reads as TGTGCCAGCAGCTTAGCGTCCCTAGCGGGGGGGCTGGCAGATACGCAGTATTTT. Translating gives CASSLASLAGGLADTQYF. The chain carries TRBV7-2 and TRBJ2-3; 12 bases map to TRBD2. Germline V gene data show CDR1 as SGHTA and CDR2 as FQGNSA. This CDR3 comprises 18 residues. With 0 bases clipped from V and 4 bases from J, the junction kept 8 bases outside the gene matches.

The CDR3, as DNA: TGTGCCAGCAGCTTAAACGGGGTCGCCAATGAGCAGTTCTTC. Translating it yields CASSLNGVANEQFF. V usage is TRBV11-3 and J usage is TRBJ2-1; possibly TRBD2 for D (5 bases). This CDR3 has 14 amino acids. Germline values: CDR1 SGHNT, CDR2 YENEEA. V was shortened by 2 bases and J by 6 bases, with 11 bases between the two germline ends.

This sequence joins TRBV9 and TRBJ2-1; the D gene is possibly TRBD2 (5 bases). The V gene lost 3 bases and the J gene lost 9 bases, with 22 bases spanning the gap. The germline V gene encodes CDR1 SGDLS and CDR2 YYNGEE. The CDR3 runs 16 residues. This CDR3 reads CASSGKRAGLPGEQFF. The CDR3 nucleotides are TGTGCCAGCAGCGGGAAGAGGGCCGGACTTCCGGGTGAGCAGTTCTTC.

In this sample, this clone turned up a few times. The chain couples TRBV12-2 to TRBJ1-5. TRBV12-2 has pseudogene status. This CDR3 region has 14 residues. CDR3 sequence (DNA): TGTGCAAGTCGCTTGCCTAGAGAGGATCAGCCCCAGCATTTT. It yields the protein CASRLPREDQPQHF.

The CDR3: CASSPGQGEDTQYF. The CDR3 coding sequence is TGCGCCAGCAGTCCGGGACAGGGGGAAGATACGCAGTATTTT. The V gene is TRBV10-1, the J gene TRBJ2-3, with 11 bases matching TRBD1. J lost 5 bases, V lost 5 bases, and 3 bases had no gene match. The germline gives CDR1 WNHNN, CDR2 SYGVQD (reference sequence). CDR3 length equals 14 residues.

The chain has TRBV19 and TRBJ2-7; 7 nucleotides match TRBD1. The trim removed 5 bases at V and 5 bases at J, leaving 9 bases unmatched. Germline V gene lookup returns CDR1 LNHDA and CDR2 SQIVND (reference sequence). CDR3 length: 14 amino acids. The chain's CDR3 is CASSDRQGFDEQYF. The CDR3 DNA reads TGTGCCAGTAGTGACCGACAGGGTTTCGACGAGCAGTACTTC.

This chain uses TRBV7-2 with TRBJ2-7; 8 nucleotides match TRBD1. Trimming took 1 base from V and 3 from J; bases not matched to a gene: 5. Germline CDR1 reads SGHTA; CDR2 reads FQGNSA. The CDR3 loop spans 15 amino acids. The CDR3 nucleotides are TGTGCCAGCAGCTTAGTGGGGACAGGAAACTACGAGCAGTACTTC. Its translation: CASSLVGTGNYEQYF.

J is TRBJ2-7 and V is TRBV7-3; weak D call: TRBD1 (5 bases). Germline V gene sequence: CDR1 SGHTA, CDR2 FQGTGA. Trimming cost V 2 bases and J 6 bases, with 20 bases left between them. The CDR3 is made up of 16 amino acids. CDR3 coding DNA: TGTGCCAGCAGCTTATCCGGTAGTCAGGGAATCGGCGAGCAGTACTTC. Its translation is CASSLSGSQGIGEQYF.

The rearrangement uses TRBV18 and TRBJ2-7, with D perhaps matching TRBD2 (5 bases). Trimming took off 3 bases at V and 2 bases at J, with 8 bases between the two ends. Germline values: CDR1 KGHSH, CDR2 LQKENI. This CDR3 spans 13 amino acids. CDR3 bases: TGTGCCAGCTCACCGGAGGAGGCCTACGAGCAGTACTTC. Its protein product is CASSPEEAYEQYF.

The rearrangement joins TRBV7-2 to TRBJ2-4, with D possibly being TRBD2 (6 bases). Germline V CDR1 and CDR2: SGHTA, FQGNSA. The V and J ends lost 5 bases and 11 bases respectively, with 19 bases between them. The CDR3 is made up of 14 amino acids. For the CDR3, the DNA is TGTGCCAGCAGCCTTCCGCCCCCTACTAGCTTTCAGTACTTC. It specifies CASSLPPPTSFQYF.

The rearrangement uses TRBV6-5 and TRBJ2-7, with D maybe TRBD1 (6 bases). The CDR3 extends over 14 amino acids. Germline V lookup: CDR1 MNHEY, CDR2 SVGAGI. V lost 6 bases and J 3 bases, leaving 15 bases between the germline ends. This CDR3 reads CASSPAGEFYEQYF. Here the CDR3 DNA reads TGTGCCAGCAGCCCCGCAGGGGAGTTCTACGAGCAGTACTTC.

This chain joins TRBV7-8 and TRBJ2-7; D perhaps matches TRBD1 (6 bases). This CDR3 is built from 15 residues. V was trimmed by 1 base and J by 2 bases, leaving 12 bases between them. Germline CDR1 SGHVS, CDR2 FQNEAQ. Written as DNA, the CDR3 is TGTGCCAGCAGCTTAGGGGCAGCAGGGGCCTACGAGCAGTACTTC. It specifies CASSLGAAGAYEQYF.

About this clone itself: A junction boundary mismatches the germline segment, possibly from a read error. The V call is TRBV12-3 or TRBV12-4, the J call TRBJ2-4; D remains ambiguous. CDR3 length: 12 residues. CDR3 DNA: TGTGCCAGCAGTCTAGCCAAAAACATTCAGTACTTC. It codes for CASSLAKNIQYF.

V is TRBV5-8 and J is TRBJ2-1, with 7 bases lining up with TRBD1. This CDR3 comprises 14 residues. With 5 bases clipped from V and 3 bases from J, the junction kept 5 bases outside the gene matches. CDR1 and CDR2 (germline): SGHTS, YDEGEE. DNA of the CDR3: TGTGCCAGCAGTACGGACAGGTACTACAATGAGCAGTTCTTC. Translating it yields CASSTDRYYNEQFF.

This chain's CDR3 is CASSPQETQPQHF. CDR3 sequence (DNA): TGTGCCAGCTCACCACAGGAGACTCAGCCCCAGCATTTT. V usage is TRBV18 and J usage is TRBJ1-5; D gene uncertain. With 1 base removed from V and 6 bases from J, the gap between germline ends came to 7 bases. The V gene's germline CDR1 is KGHSH and CDR2 LQKENI. There are 13 residues in the CDR3. Using reference TRBV18 and TRBJ1-5 for the parts outside the CDR3, the full variable domain is NAGVMQNPRHLVRRRGQEARLRCSPMKGHSHVYWYRQLPEEGLKFMVYLQKENIIDESGMPKERFSAEFPKEGPSILRIQQVVRGDSAAYFCASSPQETQPQHFGDGTRLSIL.

The chain uses TRBV7-9 and TRBJ2-5, with 7 bases matching TRBD2. The CDR3 is made up of 16 amino acids. The germline V gene has CDR1 SEHNR and CDR2 FQNEAQ (reference sequence). J was trimmed by 5 bases and V by 5 bases; bases with no gene match: 14. CDR3 DNA sequence: TGTGCCAGCAGCCGCGCGGGGACTACCCTTCGGGAGACCCAGTACTTC. Translation: CASSRAGTTLRETQYF.

The chain joins TRBV5-1 to TRBJ2-3, with D possibly matching TRBD1 (6 bases). The CDR3 totals 15 residues. Trimming shortened V by 0 bases and J by 4 bases, and 12 bases separated the two germline ends. Looked up from germline, CDR1 is SGHRS and CDR2 is YFSETQ. The DNA for the CDR3 is TGCGCCAGCAGCTTGGGACAGGCCTCGGCAGATACGCAGTATTTT. Translation gives CASSLGQASADTQYF.

The chain joins TRBV6-5 to TRBJ1-3; D is undetermined. The CDR3 sequence is 14 residues long. Germline values: CDR1 MNHEY, CDR2 SVGAGI. V lost 5 bases and J lost 0, with 8 bases in between. The CDR3 nucleotides read TGTGCCAGCAGTCCCGGTAGCTCTGGAAACACCATATATTTT. The encoded protein is CASSPGSSGNTIYF.